Below are 23 T cell receptor beta chains sequenced from a single sample in a study of regulatory T cells in long-lasting Graves disease. The sample's time point: persistent/refractory GD, antithyroid drugs over 5 years with positive TRAb. Preparation of the TCR library used RNA extracted from PBMCs. CDR3 regions were amplified by Arm-PCR using iRepertoire HTBI primers to build TCR beta libraries. MiXCR, run by TCRdb on the multiplex PCR reads, gives a single entry per CDR3 protein. The sample lists some 300,000 distinct CDR3 sequences, 22% occurring once. Here the sequenced sample was peripheral blood mononuclear cells (PBMCs), taken when the disease was refractory, from a patient treated with antithyroid drugs. Receptors originate from a female donor with Graves disease.

There are a few counts of this clonotype. The genes are TRBV7-2 and TRBJ2-7; maybe TRBD1 (7 bases). V lost 2 bases to trimming and J lost 3 bases, with 14 bases between them. Germline assignment: CDR1 SGHTA and CDR2 FQGNSA. The CDR3 covers 15 residues. The DNA for the CDR3 is TGTGCCAGCAGCTTATATGGACAGGAGGGCTACGAGCAGTACTTC. This encodes CASSLYGQEGYEQYF.

The chain is built from TRBV6-1 and TRBJ1-3; D ambiguous. CDR3 length: 13 amino acids. The germline V gene encodes CDR1 MNHNS and CDR2 SASEGT. The V end was cut by 8 bases, the J end by 0 bases, with 8 bases between. The CDR3 region is CASFDVSGNTIYF. CDR3 DNA sequence: TGTGCCAGCTTTGACGTCTCTGGAAACACCATATATTTT.

This chain joins TRBV29-1 and TRBJ2-5; D remains unclear. This CDR3 has 15 amino acids. V was cut by 5 bases and J by 5 bases, with 21 bases left in between. Germline V gives CDR1 SQVTM, CDR2 ANQGSEA. The CDR3 loop reads CSVFEVVRASETQYF. The CDR3, as DNA: TGCAGCGTTTTTGAAGTGGTAAGGGCTTCGGAGACCCAGTACTTC.

Many counts were recorded for this clonotype. The V gene is TRBV28, the J gene TRBJ2-1; D is perhaps TRBD1 (5 bases). Germline V gene sequence: CDR1 MDHEN, CDR2 SYDVKM. The V gene lost 6 bases and the J gene lost 3 bases, with 12 bases spanning the gap. The CDR3 has 14 residues. The DNA of the CDR3 is TGTGCCAGCAGGTCACAGGCGGTCTACAATGAGCAGTTCTTC. Translated: CASRSQAVYNEQFF.

The chain uses TRBV6-1 and TRBJ2-7; D is unresolved. The CDR3 loop spans 15 amino acids. The germline V gene encodes CDR1 MNHNS and CDR2 SASEGT. V was clipped by 5 bases and J by 1 base, with 15 bases between them. CDR3 sequence reads: CASSLRHKGSYEQYF. CDR3 in DNA: TGTGCCAGCAGTCTCCGCCACAAGGGTTCCTACGAGCAGTACTTC.

In this sample, this clonotype turned up many times. The chain joins TRBV28 to TRBJ2-4; D not resolved. Trimming removed 6 bases at V and 1 base at J, with 13 bases between. The CDR3 is 15 amino acids. The germline CDR1 and CDR2 sequences are MDHEN and SYDVKM. CDR3 amino acids: CASSEPTPAKNIQYF. CDR3 in DNA: TGTGCCAGCAGCGAACCCACACCGGCCAAAAACATTCAGTACTTC.

This clonotype was recorded at least ten times. V gene TRBV6-1 combines with J gene TRBJ1-1; 7 nucleotides line up with TRBD1. J was trimmed by 3 bases and V by 5 bases; bases with no gene match: 6. The CDR3 length is 14 residues. The germline V gene has CDR1 MNHNS and CDR2 SASEGT. CDR3 coding DNA: TGTGCCAGCAGTCAAACAGGGGAGCACACTGAAGCTTTCTTT. Translating it yields CASSQTGEHTEAFF.

At least ten counts were recorded for this clonotype. The chain carries TRBV7-2 and TRBJ1-2; possible D gene TRBD1, 5 bases. The germline gives CDR1 SGHTA, CDR2 FQGNSA. V lost 2 bases, J lost 4 bases, and 14 bases lay in between. The CDR3 covers 15 residues. This CDR3 is CASSLTGEGGYGYTF. The CDR3 nucleotides read TGTGCCAGCAGCTTAACGGGGGAAGGCGGCTATGGCTACACCTTC.

This clonotype was detected ten times or more. V is TRBV6-5 and J is TRBJ1-6, with no clear D. From germline, CDR1 is MNHEY and CDR2 SVGAGI. The CDR3 consists of 12 residues. V was pared by 3 bases and J by 13 bases, with 10 bases between. In DNA, the CDR3 is TGTGCCAGCAGTTATGGCGGGGATCCCCTCCACTTT. This sequence encodes CASSYGGDPLHF.

The chain has TRBV10-1 and TRBJ2-2, with D possibly matching TRBD2 (5 bases). The CDR3 covers 13 residues. The V gene lost 4 bases and the J gene lost 4 bases, with 7 bases spanning the gap. The germline gives CDR1 WNHNN, CDR2 SYGVQD (reference sequence). The CDR3 DNA is TGCGCCAGCAGTGTGGGGAGCACCGGGGAGCTGTTTTTT. Protein product: CASSVGSTGELFF.

This rearrangement joins TRBV7-9 to TRBJ1-4; 8 bases align to TRBD1. This CDR3 contains 14 residues. Germline V gene sequence: CDR1 SEHNR, CDR2 FQNEAQ (reference sequence). V gave up 5 bases and J gave up 7 bases; unmatched junction bases: 6. The CDR3 nucleotides read TGTGCCAGCAGCCCACGTACAGGGGGTGAAAAACTGTTTTTT. It encodes CASSPRTGGEKLFF. Full variable domain (outside the CDR3, taken from reference TRBV7-9 and TRBJ1-4): DTGVSQNPRHKITKRGQNVTFRCDPISEHNRLYWYRQTLGQGPEFLTYFQNEAQLEKSRLLSDRFSAERPKGSFSTLEIQRTEQGDSAMYLCASSPRTGGEKLFFGSGTQLSVL.

This clonotype was observed a few times. The chain uses TRBV6-1 and TRBJ1-5; D is undetermined. The ends were cut back, 4 bases at V and 5 bases at J, with 9 bases in the middle. Per germline, CDR1 MNHNS and CDR2 SASEGT. The length of the CDR3 is 13 residues. Written as DNA, the CDR3 is TGTGCCAGCAGTGTCGAGGCTGATCAGCCCCAGCATTTT. It translates to CASSVEADQPQHF.

This clonotype occurred a few times. The chain carries TRBV19 and TRBJ2-6; no definite D call. Trimming removed 7 bases from V and 4 bases from J, with 5 bases in between. The CDR3 loop spans 12 amino acids. CDR1 is LNHDA and CDR2 is SQIVND in the germline V gene (reference sequence). This CDR3 is CASIDGANVLTF. CDR3 nucleotide sequence: TGTGCCAGTATTGACGGGGCCAACGTCCTGACTTTC. Together with reference TRBV19 and TRBJ2-6, the CDR3 gives the full variable domain: DGGITQSPKYLFRKEGQNVTLSCEQNLNHDAMYWYRQDPGQGLRLIYYSQIVNDFQKGDIAEGYSVSREKKESFPLTVTSAQKNPTAFYLCASIDGANVLTFGAGSRLTVL.

The chain recombines TRBV6-5 with TRBJ1-2, with a possible D match to TRBD1 (5 bases). CDR3 length equals 15 residues. Germline-derived CDR1 and CDR2 are MNHEY and SVGAGI. V shed 0 bases and J shed 0 bases, with 8 bases lying between them. CDR3 coding DNA: TGTGCCAGCAGTTACTCCGGGGGACCTAACTATGGCTACACCTTC. Protein sequence: CASSYSGGPNYGYTF.

The V call is TRBV28, the J call TRBJ1-2; D may be TRBD1 (5 bases). V was cut by 6 bases and J by 8 bases, with 19 bases left in between. The germline V gene encodes CDR1 MDHEN and CDR2 SYDVKM. The CDR3 is 14 amino acids. CDR3 bases: TGTGCCAGCAGCCAAACCCCAGGGTCCCCGGGCTACACCTTC. The encoded protein is CASSQTPGSPGYTF.

This clonotype was found many times. This sequence joins TRBV28 and TRBJ1-5, with 9 bases aligning to TRBD1. Germline lookup yields CDR1 MDHEN and CDR2 SYDVKM. Losses at the gene ends were 6 bases for V and 5 bases for J; bases not matched to a gene: 8. This CDR3 spans 15 amino acids. The chain's CDR3 is CASRETGGSHQPQHF. CDR3 nucleotides: TGTGCCAGCAGGGAAACAGGGGGCTCGCATCAGCCCCAGCATTTT.

With regard to this clonotype: A far bigger clonotype differs at one base, so this is likely a read error. This chain connects TRBV27 to TRBJ2-6; 12 nucleotides align to TRBD2. This CDR3 contains 18 residues. The V gene's germline CDR1 is MNHEY and CDR2 SMNVEV (reference sequence). CDR3 sequence (DNA): TGTGCCGGCAGTTTACAACTAGCGGGAGGAGGTGGGGCCAACGTCCTGACTTTC. Its protein product is CAGSLQLAGGGGANVLTF.

The J gene is TRBJ2-6, the V gene TRBV20-1; 7 bases are a match to TRBD2. The trim removed 5 bases at V and 0 bases at J, leaving 7 bases unmatched. Germline V gene sequence: CDR1 DFQATT, CDR2 SNEGSKA (reference sequence). The CDR3 runs 16 residues. The CDR3 is CSAPAGVSSGANVLTF. CDR3 in DNA: TGCAGTGCTCCGGCGGGAGTTTCCTCTGGGGCCAACGTCCTGACTTTC.

This clonotype was found a few times. The chain joins TRBV10-3 to TRBJ2-7; D remains ambiguous. Germline CDR1 is ENHRY and CDR2 is SYGVKD. The CDR3 extends over 13 amino acids. V gave up 2 bases and J gave up 0 bases, with 5 bases separating them. The CDR3 region is CAISEDNSYEQYF. The CDR3 nucleotides are TGTGCCATCAGTGAGGACAACTCCTACGAGCAGTACTTC.

This clonotype was detected a few times. The chain employs TRBV7-9 and TRBJ1-1; D unresolved. Trimming cost V 5 bases and J 3 bases, with 16 bases left between them. The germline V gene encodes CDR1 SEHNR and CDR2 FQNEAQ (reference sequence). The CDR3 runs to 15 residues. The CDR3, as DNA: TGTGCCAGCAGCCAACAAAGCGGGCCCCACACTGAAGCTTTCTTT. The encoded protein is CASSQQSGPHTEAFF.

This clonotype occurred a few times. V is TRBV7-2 and J is TRBJ2-3, with D possibly TRBD2 on 5 matching bases. The CDR3 totals 15 residues. V lost 5 bases to trimming and J lost 1 base, with 13 bases between them. Germline lookup yields CDR1 SGHTA and CDR2 FQGNSA. The CDR3, as DNA: TGTGCCAGCAGCCCCTTCCCGCGGGGCACAGATACGCAGTATTTT. Protein product: CASSPFPRGTDTQYF.

Only a few counts were recorded for this clonotype. This chain links TRBV7-2 with TRBJ2-7; a weak D match, TRBD1 (6 bases). This CDR3 is built from 15 residues. Looked up from germline, CDR1 is SGHTA and CDR2 is FQGNSA. Trimming removed 5 bases at V and 4 bases at J, with 18 bases between. The CDR3 loop reads CASSPPTGQLYEQYF. The CDR3 region has the DNA TGTGCCAGCAGCCCCCCGACAGGACAGCTTTACGAGCAGTACTTC.

This clonotype was counted a single time. The rearrangement links TRBV10-3 to TRBJ2-2, with D possibly TRBD2 on 5 matching bases. Between the trimmed V and J ends, which lost 4 bases and 4 bases, there was a span of 10 bases. The germline gives CDR1 ENHRY, CDR2 SYGVKD. The CDR3 contains 14 residues. CDR3 amino acids: CAISGGAGTGELFF. CDR3 nucleotide sequence: TGTGCCATCAGTGGGGGAGCCGGCACCGGGGAGCTGTTTTTT.